These 22 T cell receptor beta chains share one sample of origin, sequenced in a study of OX40 agonist ivuxolimab in advanced cancers. Assay: immunoSEQ multiplex PCR; the TCRdb copy retains only in-frame clones and omits some. The sample shows more than 60,000 clones, approximately 90% of them seen only once. The source was CD4+ or CD8+ T cells sorted from blood, collected in a trial of the OX40 agonist ivuxolimab. These receptors all come from an adult with an advanced solid tumor such as melanoma, head and neck, liver or kidney cancer.

This chain connects TRBV7-2 to TRBJ2-3, with 10 positions matching TRBD2. Germline trimming cut 6 bases from V and 3 bases from J; bases unmatched to any gene: 6. In germline, CDR1 is SGHTA, CDR2 FQGNSA. The length of the CDR3 is 15 residues. Written as DNA, the CDR3 is TGTGCCAGCAGATCACCGGGACTAGCGACAGATACGCAGTATTTT. Its protein is CASRSPGLATDTQYF.

The V call is TRBV11-2, the J call TRBJ1-2, with unresolved D. Trimming cost V 5 bases and J 0 bases, with 7 bases left between them. CDR3 length equals 13 residues. Germline V gene sequence: CDR1 SGHAT, CDR2 FQNNGV. This CDR3 reads CASSTPANYGYTF. The CDR3 DNA is TGTGCCAGCAGCACCCCAGCTAACTATGGCTACACCTTC.

CDR3 amino acids: CASSLGQGRSGANVLTF. In DNA form, the CDR3 reads TGTGCCAGCAGCCTCGGACAGGGGCGATCTGGGGCCAACGTCCTGACTTTC. This chain uses TRBV7-6 with TRBJ2-6; 9 bases agree with TRBD1. Germline CDR1 is SGHVS and CDR2 is FNYEAQ. CDR3 length: 17 residues. J gave up 1 base and V 5 bases, and 6 bases lay outside the gene matches.

The rearrangement joins TRBV6-1 to TRBJ1-1; 7 bases match TRBD1. The ends lost 5 bases at V and 2 bases at J; junction bases unmatched: 5. The CDR3 loop spans 14 amino acids. Germline values: CDR1 MNHNS, CDR2 SASEGT. The CDR3 reads CASSSWDRNTEAFF. DNA of the CDR3: TGTGCCAGCAGTAGCTGGGACAGAAACACTGAAGCTTTCTTT.

The V call is TRBV5-6, the J call TRBJ1-1; TRBD1 matches 8 bases. V trimming: 2 bases; J trimming: 11 bases; junction bases outside the gene matches: 8. Germline V gene sequence: CDR1 SGHDT, CDR2 YYEEEE. This CDR3 region has 13 residues. This CDR3 is CASSFGQGSRAFF. The CDR3 DNA reads TGTGCCAGCAGCTTCGGACAGGGTAGTAGGGCTTTCTTT.

The chain is built from TRBV5-8 and TRBJ2-7, with 10 bases identical to TRBD2. The CDR3 sequence is 16 residues long. After removal of 4 bases from V and 0 bases from J, the junction contained 7 bases not matched to a gene. CDR1 and CDR2 (germline): SGHTS, YDEGEE. As DNA, the CDR3 is TGTGCCAGCAGCGCCGCTAGCGGGAGTCCCTCCTACGAGCAGTACTTC. Residues: CASSAASGSPSYEQYF.

The rearrangement links TRBV5-1 to TRBJ2-6, with D possibly matching TRBD1 (6 bases). V dropped 2 bases and J dropped 1 base, with 13 bases sitting between them. Germline loops: CDR1 SGHRS, CDR2 YFSETQ. CDR3 length: 17 residues. The CDR3 is CASSLQGVSSGANVLTF. In nucleotides, the CDR3 is TGCGCCAGCAGCTTACAGGGTGTATCGTCTGGGGCCAACGTCCTGACTTTC.

The V call is TRBV4-2, the J call TRBJ2-7; 13 bases match TRBD2. The germline gives CDR1 LGHNA, CDR2 YNFKEQ. The CDR3 runs to 16 residues. The V segment lost 4 bases and the J segment 5 bases; nucleotides outside the gene matches: 8. The CDR3 region is CASSLSRGLAGNEQYF. CDR3 sequence (DNA): TGTGCCAGCAGCCTCAGTCGGGGACTAGCGGGGAACGAGCAGTACTTC.

This clone was counted once. The chain recombines TRBV13 with TRBJ1-2, with D unclear. Germline V gene sequence: CDR1 PRHDT, CDR2 FYEKMQ (reference sequence). This CDR3 region has 14 residues. The germline V and J ends were trimmed by 4 bases and 1 base, with 10 bases remaining between them. The CDR3: CASSSLDGNYGYTF. As DNA, the CDR3 is TGTGCCAGCAGCTCCCTCGACGGTAACTATGGCTACACCTTC.

The chain recombines TRBV5-1 with TRBJ2-1; 11 bases are shared with TRBD1. Germline V gene data show CDR1 as SGHRS and CDR2 as YFSETQ. V shed 2 bases, J shed 7 bases, and the junction held 5 bases outside the gene matches. CDR3 length: 15 residues. The CDR3 coding sequence is TGCGCCAGCAGCTTTGGGACAGGGGGACCAAATGAGCAGTTCTTC. Protein: CASSFGTGGPNEQFF.

This clone has just one count. The gene calls are TRBV5-8 and TRBJ2-1, with 8 nucleotides matching TRBD2. J lost 5 bases, V lost 0 bases, and 4 bases had no gene match. This CDR3 region has 15 residues. CDR1 is SGHTS and CDR2 is YDEGEE in the germline V gene. The CDR3 DNA follows: TGTGCCAGCAGCTTGGTCCTAGCGGGTCACAATGAGCAGTTCTTC. Translated: CASSLVLAGHNEQFF.

The V call is TRBV5-4, the J call TRBJ2-5; tentatively, D is TRBD1 or TRBD2 (5 bases each). Between the trimmed V and J ends, which lost 5 bases and 3 bases, there was a span of 17 bases. This CDR3 is built from 15 residues. Germline loops: CDR1 SGHNT, CDR2 YYREEE (reference sequence). The CDR3 nucleotides read TGTGCCAGCAGAGATCCGGGACGGCAAGAAGAGACCCAGTACTTC. Its protein is CASRDPGRQEETQYF.

The V and J genes are TRBV11-2 and TRBJ2-3; D remains ambiguous. V lost 0 bases to trimming and J lost 3 bases, with 4 bases between them. Germline assignment: CDR1 SGHAT and CDR2 FQNNGV. This CDR3 region has 13 residues. CDR3 bases: TGTGCCAGCAGCTTAGATATTACAGATACGCAGTATTTT. As protein: CASSLDITDTQYF. Full variable domain (missing parts from reference TRBV11-2 and TRBJ2-3): EAGVAQSPRYKIIEKRQSVAFWCNPISGHATLYWYQQILGQGPKLLIQFQNNGVVDDSQLPKDRFSAERLKGVDSTLKIQPAKLEDSAVYLCASSLDITDTQYFGPGTRLTVL.

CDR3 region: CASSEGLAGGQETQYF. CDR3 sequence (DNA): TGTGCCAGCAGTGAAGGACTAGCGGGGGGGCAGGAGACCCAGTACTTC. The chain recombines TRBV6-1 with TRBJ2-5; 14 bases align to TRBD2. V trimming: 1 base; J trimming: 5 bases; junction bases outside the gene matches: 3. Germline V gives CDR1 MNHNS, CDR2 SASEGT. The CDR3 spans 16 residues.

This chain joins TRBV18 and TRBJ2-1, with 10 positions matching TRBD2. J lost 3 bases, V lost 0 bases, and 2 bases had no gene match. The CDR3 totals 16 residues. The germline gives CDR1 KGHSH, CDR2 LQKENI. The CDR3 sequence: CASSPPSSGGYNEQFF. For the CDR3, the DNA is TGTGCCAGCTCACCACCATCTAGCGGGGGCTACAATGAGCAGTTCTTC. The whole variable domain, filled in from reference TRBV18 and TRBJ2-1, reads NAGVMQNPRHLVRRRGQEARLRCSPMKGHSHVYWYRQLPEEGLKFMVYLQKENIIDESGMPKERFSAEFPKEGPSILRIQQVVRGDSAAYFCASSPPSSGGYNEQFFGPGTRLTVL.

This clone appeared a few times. The chain combines TRBV10-3 with TRBJ1-1, with D possibly being TRBD1 (5 bases). The CDR3 runs to 17 residues. The ends were cut back, 6 bases at V and 0 bases at J, with 20 bases in the middle. Germline CDR1 ENHRY, CDR2 SYGVKD. In DNA, the CDR3 is TGTGCCATCAGACCATCCACCGGGGGGGGAATGAACACTGAAGCTTTCTTT. Translation: CAIRPSTGGGMNTEAFF.

The V gene is TRBV5-4, the J gene TRBJ2-5; the match to TRBD1 covers 7 bases. The V gene's germline CDR1 is SGHNT and CDR2 YYREEE (reference sequence). The length of the CDR3 is 15 residues. J was trimmed by 5 bases and V by 4 bases; bases with no gene match: 11. This CDR3 is CASSIGQAALETQYF. The CDR3 region has the DNA TGTGCCAGCAGCATCGGACAGGCCGCCTTGGAGACCCAGTACTTC.

The V gene is TRBV5-1, the J gene TRBJ1-1; the match to TRBD1 covers 9 bases. Germline trimming cut 0 bases from V and 0 bases from J; bases unmatched to any gene: 3. The germline V gene encodes CDR1 SGHRS and CDR2 YFSETQ. This CDR3 has 16 residues. The CDR3 protein is CASSLGDRVMNTEAFF. Here the CDR3 DNA reads TGCGCCAGCAGCTTGGGGGACAGGGTGATGAACACTGAAGCTTTCTTT.

The rearrangement links TRBV6-1 to TRBJ2-7, with a possible D match to TRBD1 (6 bases). The ends were cut back, 7 bases at V and 0 bases at J, with 16 bases in the middle. This CDR3 contains 15 residues. Germline CDR1 and CDR2: MNHNS and SASEGT. CDR3 DNA sequence: TGTGCCAGCACCGCGGACAGCCGGAGCTCCTACGAGCAGTACTTC. It specifies CASTADSRSSYEQYF.

This chain connects TRBV7-9 to TRBJ2-7; D is perhaps TRBD1 (5 bases). The CDR3 consists of 13 residues. V dropped 4 bases and J dropped 2 bases, with 9 bases sitting between them. Germline assignment: CDR1 SEHNR and CDR2 FQNEAQ (reference sequence). This CDR3 reads CASSWGTPYEQYF. The CDR3 region has the DNA TGTGCCAGCAGCTGGGGCACTCCCTACGAGCAGTACTTC.

V usage is TRBV19 and J usage is TRBJ1-5, with D tentatively TRBD1 (6 bases). This CDR3 has 13 residues. Germline CDR1 reads LNHDA; CDR2 reads SQIVND (reference sequence). V was clipped by 3 bases and J by 5 bases, with 8 bases between them. CDR3 coding DNA: TGTGCCAGTAGTATTGAGGGGGATCAGCCCCAGCATTTT. Translated, it gives CASSIEGDQPQHF.

This clone was recorded a few times. The V call is TRBV2, the J call TRBJ2-3, with no clear D. Deletions cut 3 bases from V and 4 bases from J, with 17 bases between. The CDR3 sequence is 16 residues long. Per germline, CDR1 SNHLY and CDR2 FYNNEI. CDR3: CASSDLGSLSADTQYF. For the CDR3, the DNA is TGTGCCAGCAGTGATCTAGGTAGCTTAAGTGCAGATACGCAGTATTTT.